A selection of T cell receptor beta chains follows, all from one sample in a study of control samples from healthy donors and cancer patients. Libraries were prepared by immunoSEQ multiplex PCR; TCRdb keeps only in-frame clonotypes and omits some of them. Counted here are 50,000 to 75,000 clones, 85% occurring once; the ten biggest clones make up roughly 5.5%. The sequencing sample was made of blood. The receptors come from a man aged 40-49 years in good health. Both conserved end residues are part of each CDR3. D genes are given only for firm matches. Rows may omit the clone size; those that give it use once, few, many or a size class.

J: TRBJ2-1
V: TRBV25-1
D: TRBD2
size: NA
CDR3: CASRSTSGGAGEQFF
DNA: TGTGCCAGCAGATCGACTAGCGGGGGGGCGGGTGAGCAGTTCTTC

J: TRBJ2-3
V: TRBV11-2
D: TRBD2
size: NA
CDR3: CASSWGLAGEGTQYF
DNA: TGTGCCAGCAGCTGGGGACTAGCGGGAGAAGGTACGCAGTATTTT

J: TRBJ1-1
V: TRBV6-1
D: NA
size: NA
CDR3: CASSDGESTEAFF
DNA: TGTGCCAGCAGTGATGGAGAGAGCACTGAAGCTTTCTTT

J: TRBJ1-5
V: TRBV18
D: TRBD1
size: NA
CDR3: CASSPTGTGTNQPQHF
DNA: TGTGCCAGCTCACCTACCGGGACAGGGACCAATCAGCCCCAGCATTTT

J: TRBJ2-7
V: TRBV9
D: NA
size: NA
CDR3: CASSVGSGTDEQYF
DNA: TGTGCCAGCAGCGTGGGGTCTGGGACGGACGAGCAGTACTTC

J: TRBJ1-2
V: TRBV4-2
D: TRBD1
size: few
CDR3: CASSQDPDRGGYTF
DNA: TGTGCCAGCAGCCAAGATCCGGACAGGGGAGGCTACACCTTC

J: TRBJ1-5
V: TRBV12-3/TRBV12-4
D: TRBD1
size: NA
CDR3: CASRNRGNQPQHF
DNA: TGTGCCAGCAGGAACAGGGGAAATCAGCCCCAGCATTTT

J: TRBJ1-1
V: TRBV7-8
D: NA
size: NA
CDR3: CASSSQRGTEAFF
DNA: TGTGCCAGCAGCTCGCAACGGGGCACTGAAGCTTTCTTT

J: TRBJ1-1
V: TRBV19
D: NA
size: once
CDR3: CASTFKGRDTEAFF
DNA: TGTGCCAGTACCTTCAAAGGGAGGGACACTGAAGCTTTCTTT

J: TRBJ2-2
V: TRBV6-6
D: NA
size: medium-sized
CDR3: CASSYGGLLNTGELFF
DNA: TGTGCCAGCAGTTACGGGGGACTCCTTAACACCGGGGAGCTGTTTTTT

J: TRBJ2-2
V: TRBV12-5
D: NA
size: NA
CDR3: CASGFAGAGELFF
DNA: TGTGCTAGTGGGTTTGCCGGAGCCGGGGAGCTGTTTTTT

J: TRBJ1-1
V: TRBV18
D: TRBD1
size: NA
CDR3: CASSRDRNTEAFF
DNA: TGTGCCAGTTCTAGGGACAGGAACACTGAAGCTTTCTTT

J: TRBJ1-5
V: TRBV30
D: NA
size: NA
CDR3: CAWSVERRDQPQHF
DNA: TGTGCCTGGAGTGTGGAGCGAAGAGATCAGCCCCAGCATTTT

J: TRBJ2-3
V: TRBV19
D: NA
size: NA
CDR3: CASSIVTGPFEADTQYF
DNA: TGTGCCAGTAGTATAGTCACGGGACCGTTCGAGGCAGATACGCAGTATTTT

J: TRBJ1-1
V: TRBV3-1/TRBV3-2
D: NA
size: NA
CDR3: CASSPRWGLNTEAFF
DNA: TGTGCCAGCAGCCCTCGTTGGGGTTTGAACACTGAAGCTTTCTTT

J: TRBJ2-7
V: TRBV7-8
D: TRBD2
size: NA
CDR3: CASSLVAGTYEQYF
DNA: TGTGCCAGCAGCTTAGTAGCGGGGACCTACGAGCAGTACTTC

J: TRBJ1-3
V: TRBV28
D: NA
size: NA
CDR3: CASRLGVSSGNTIYF
DNA: TGTGCCAGCAGGCTGGGGGTTAGCTCTGGAAACACCATATATTTT

J: TRBJ2-7
V: TRBV28
D: NA
size: NA
CDR3: CATEGDGGYKYF
DNA: TGTGCCACAGAGGGGGACGGCGGATACAAGTACTTC

J: TRBJ1-1
V: TRBV4-1
D: TRBD1
size: NA
CDR3: CASSPGQGPNTEAFF
DNA: TGCGCCAGCAGCCCGGGACAGGGACCGAACACTGAAGCTTTCTTT

J: TRBJ2-7
V: TRBV24-1
D: NA
size: NA
CDR3: CATSDSRGGYEQYF
DNA: TGTGCCACCAGTGATTCGAGAGGGGGCTACGAGCAGTACTTC

J: TRBJ2-5
V: TRBV7-2
D: TRBD2
size: NA
CDR3: CASSLGTSEGETQYF
DNA: TGTGCCAGCAGCCTGGGGACTAGCGAGGGGGAGACCCAGTACTTC

J: TRBJ2-3
V: TRBV9
D: NA
size: NA
CDR3: CASSPAGMPGDTQYF
DNA: TGTGCCAGCAGCCCAGCTGGGATGCCGGGCGATACGCAGTATTTT

J: TRBJ2-5
V: TRBV24-1
D: NA
size: NA
CDR3: CATSDPGTGWETQYF
DNA: TGTGCCACCAGTGACCCCGGGACCGGGTGGGAGACCCAGTACTTC